This TCR beta chain appears in the sequencing data of a study of T cell responses to AZD1222 COVID-19 vaccine. Overall study findings and caveats: Of spike-specific TCRs, nearly half reportedly target regions left unmutated in variants. Sampled repertoires all dated from after the peak T cell response.

As to this clone: The antigen remains unidentified.

Profiled with immunoSEQ multiplex PCR; TCRdb holds only in-frame clones, not every one. There are over 85,000 clones in the sample; roughly 80% occur only once, and 14% lies in the top ten. Germline lookup yields CDR1 MGHDK and CDR2 SYGVNS. V lost 10 bases, J lost 2 bases, and 17 bases lay in between. The CDR3 totals 15 residues. The chain employs TRBV25-1 and TRBJ2-2; TRBD1 is a possible D gene (5 bases). This sequence was found in an adult who received the AZD1222 COVID-19 vaccine. Source: peripheral blood, taken 28 days after the second AZD1222 dose. The CDR3 region has the DNA TGTGCCACCCAGGACACACGGGTAAACACCGGGGAGCTGTTTTTT. Translating gives CATQDTRVNTGELFF.